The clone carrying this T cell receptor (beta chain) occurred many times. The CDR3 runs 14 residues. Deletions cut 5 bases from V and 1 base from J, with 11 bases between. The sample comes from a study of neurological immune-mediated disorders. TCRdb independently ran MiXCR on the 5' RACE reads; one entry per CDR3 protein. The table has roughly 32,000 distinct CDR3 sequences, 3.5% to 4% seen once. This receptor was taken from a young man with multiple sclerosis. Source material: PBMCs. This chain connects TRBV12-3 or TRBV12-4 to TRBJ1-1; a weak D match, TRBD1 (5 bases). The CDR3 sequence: CASSRAGTNTEAFF. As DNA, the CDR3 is TGTGCCAGCAGTCGCGCCGGGACGAACACTGAAGCTTTCTTT.